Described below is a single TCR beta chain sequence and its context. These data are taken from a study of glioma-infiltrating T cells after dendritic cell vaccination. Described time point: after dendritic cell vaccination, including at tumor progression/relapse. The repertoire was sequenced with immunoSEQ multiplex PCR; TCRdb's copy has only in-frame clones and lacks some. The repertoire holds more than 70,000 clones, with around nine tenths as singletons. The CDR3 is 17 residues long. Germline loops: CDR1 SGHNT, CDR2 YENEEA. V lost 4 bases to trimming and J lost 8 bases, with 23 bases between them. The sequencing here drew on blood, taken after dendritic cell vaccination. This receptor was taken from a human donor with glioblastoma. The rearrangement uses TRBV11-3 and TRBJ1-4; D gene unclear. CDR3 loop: CASSSRASGAVGEKLFF. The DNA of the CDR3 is TGTGCCAGCAGCTCCCGGGCCTCAGGAGCGGTAGGGGAAAAACTGTTTTTT.